This T cell receptor beta chain was found in a study of blood T cells in healthy people across ages. The CDR3 sequence is 13 residues long. The ends lost 0 bases at V and 9 bases at J; junction bases unmatched: 3. Germline lookup yields CDR1 LGHDT and CDR2 YNNKEL (reference sequence). Study results and caveats: Older individuals had lower TCR beta diversity per million T cells (the decline was roughly linear).

A sample-barcoded 5' primer and a J-beta primer mix were used in a second PCR of roughly 7 to 11 cycles. TCRdb itself ran the 5' RACE reads through MiXCR, one entry per CDR3 protein. This sample has approximately 900,000 distinct CDR3 sequences, with under 35% found just once. On this clonotype itself: Its antigen is currently unknown.

These data were also filed under a second study, of T cells of mothers and their children.

The sequence derives from a woman aged 40 to 50 in good health. The chain links TRBV3-1 to TRBJ1-1; TRBD1 matches at 8 bases. The sequenced sample consisted of blood. The CDR3 DNA reads as TGTGCCAGCAGCCAAGATTGGACAGGGAAAGCTTTCTTT. Translating it yields CASSQDWTGKAFF.